Here is one TCR beta chain with its context. The data derive from a study of control samples from healthy donors and cancer patients. This CDR3 is 14 amino acids long. Germline CDR1 SNHLY, CDR2 FYNNEI. V dropped 6 bases and J dropped 4; count of bases not matched to a gene: 7. Generated by immunoSEQ multiplex PCR, the TCRdb table keeps only in-frame clones and is missing some. The table lists roughly 130,000 clones, about 85% of them singletons. The origin of this receptor is a young woman in good health. Sequencing was performed on blood. The V gene is TRBV2, the J gene TRBJ2-7, with 9 bases fitting TRBD1. The chain's CDR3 is CASSHRGPSYEQYF. For the CDR3, the DNA is TGTGCCAGCAGCCACAGGGGGCCCTCGTACGAGCAGTACTTC.